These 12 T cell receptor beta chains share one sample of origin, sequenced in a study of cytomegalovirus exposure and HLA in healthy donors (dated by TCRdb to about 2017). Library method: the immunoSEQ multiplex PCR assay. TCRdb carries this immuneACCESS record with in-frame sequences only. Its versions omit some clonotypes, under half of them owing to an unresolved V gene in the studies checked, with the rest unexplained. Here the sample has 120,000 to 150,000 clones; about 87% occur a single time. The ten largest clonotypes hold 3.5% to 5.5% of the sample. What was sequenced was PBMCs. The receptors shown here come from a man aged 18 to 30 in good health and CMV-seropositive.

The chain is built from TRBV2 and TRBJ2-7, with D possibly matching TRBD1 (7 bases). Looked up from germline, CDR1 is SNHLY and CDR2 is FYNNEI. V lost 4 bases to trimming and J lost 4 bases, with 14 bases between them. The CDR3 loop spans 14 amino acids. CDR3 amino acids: CASSGTGGRYEQYF. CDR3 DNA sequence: TGTGCCAGCAGTGGGACAGGAGGGAGGTACGAGCAGTACTTC.

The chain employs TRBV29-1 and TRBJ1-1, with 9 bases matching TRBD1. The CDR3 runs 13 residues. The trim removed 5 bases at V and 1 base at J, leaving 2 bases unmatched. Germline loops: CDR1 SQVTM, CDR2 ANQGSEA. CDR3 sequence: CSVRTGENTEAFF. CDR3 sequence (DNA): TGCAGCGTTCGGACAGGGGAGAACACTGAAGCTTTCTTT. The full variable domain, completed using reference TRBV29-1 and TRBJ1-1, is SAVISQKPSRDICQRGTSLTIQCQVDSQVTMMFWYRQQPGQSLTLIATANQGSEATYESGFVIDKFPISRPNLTFSTLTVSNMSPEDSSIYLCSVRTGENTEAFFGQGTRLTVV.

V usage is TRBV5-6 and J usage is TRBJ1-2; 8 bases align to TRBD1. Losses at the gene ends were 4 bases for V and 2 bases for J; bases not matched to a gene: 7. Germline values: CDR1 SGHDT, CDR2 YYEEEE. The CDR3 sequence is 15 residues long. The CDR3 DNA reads TGTGCCAGCAGCCCACTGGACAGGGACAACTATGGCTACACCTTC. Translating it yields CASSPLDRDNYGYTF.

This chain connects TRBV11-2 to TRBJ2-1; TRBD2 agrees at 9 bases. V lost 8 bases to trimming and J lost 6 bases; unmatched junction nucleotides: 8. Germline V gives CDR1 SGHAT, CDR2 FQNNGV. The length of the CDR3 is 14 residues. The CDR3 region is CASRTTSGGNEQFF. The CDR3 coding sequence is TGTGCCAGCCGCACGACTAGCGGCGGCAATGAGCAGTTCTTC.

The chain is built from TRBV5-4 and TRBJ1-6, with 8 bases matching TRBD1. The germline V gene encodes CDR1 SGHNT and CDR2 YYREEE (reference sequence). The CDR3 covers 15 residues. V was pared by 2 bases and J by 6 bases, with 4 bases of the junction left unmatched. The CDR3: CASSLTGGGNSPLHF. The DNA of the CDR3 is TGTGCCAGCAGCTTAACAGGGGGTGGTAATTCACCCCTCCACTTT.

CDR3 DNA: TGTGCCAGCAGTTTCAGTCCCAATTACGAGCAGTACTTC. It encodes CASSFSPNYEQYF. The V and J genes are TRBV27 and TRBJ2-7; D is undetermined. Germline CDR1 MNHEY, CDR2 SMNVEV (reference sequence). CDR3 length equals 13 residues. V was shortened by 3 bases and J by 4 bases, with 10 bases between the two germline ends.

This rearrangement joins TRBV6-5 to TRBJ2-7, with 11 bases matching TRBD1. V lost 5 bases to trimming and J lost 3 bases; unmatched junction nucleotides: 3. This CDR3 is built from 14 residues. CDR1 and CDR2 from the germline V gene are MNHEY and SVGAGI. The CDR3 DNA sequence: TGTGCCAGCAGTACGGACAGGGGGCACTACGAGCAGTACTTC. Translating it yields CASSTDRGHYEQYF.

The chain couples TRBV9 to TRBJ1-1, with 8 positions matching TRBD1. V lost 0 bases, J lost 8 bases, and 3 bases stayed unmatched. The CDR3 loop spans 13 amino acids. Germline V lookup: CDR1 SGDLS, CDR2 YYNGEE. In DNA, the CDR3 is TGTGCCAGCAGCGTAGGCCGGGACAGGGAAGCTTTCTTT. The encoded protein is CASSVGRDREAFF.

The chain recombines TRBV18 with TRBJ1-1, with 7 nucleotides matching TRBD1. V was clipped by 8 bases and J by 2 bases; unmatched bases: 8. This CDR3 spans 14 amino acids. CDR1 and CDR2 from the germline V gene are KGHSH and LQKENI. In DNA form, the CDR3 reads TGTGCCAGCGCCCGGACAGGCTTAAACACTGAAGCTTTCTTT. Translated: CASARTGLNTEAFF. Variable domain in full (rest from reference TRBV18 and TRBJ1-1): NAGVMQNPRHLVRRRGQEARLRCSPMKGHSHVYWYRQLPEEGLKFMVYLQKENIIDESGMPKERFSAEFPKEGPSILRIQQVVRGDSAAYFCASARTGLNTEAFFGQGTRLTVV.

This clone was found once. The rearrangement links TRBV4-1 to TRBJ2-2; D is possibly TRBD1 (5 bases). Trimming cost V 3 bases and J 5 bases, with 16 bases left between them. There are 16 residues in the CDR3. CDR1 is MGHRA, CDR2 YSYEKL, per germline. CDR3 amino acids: CASSQRKGLETGELFF. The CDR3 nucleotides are TGCGCCAGCAGCCAGAGGAAGGGGCTGGAAACCGGGGAGCTGTTTTTT.

This CDR3 reads CASSSPGKHSGNTIYF. DNA of the CDR3: TGTGCCAGCAGTTCCCCAGGGAAACACTCTGGAAACACCATATATTTT. This chain uses TRBV28 with TRBJ1-3; TRBD1 is a possible D gene (5 bases). V was trimmed by 4 bases and J by 0 bases, leaving 13 bases between them. Germline V gene sequence: CDR1 MDHEN, CDR2 SYDVKM. This CDR3 is built from 16 residues.

In DNA, the CDR3 is TGTGCCAGCAGTGAAGGCGGACTAGCGGACCAAGAGACCCAGTACTTC. Protein: CASSEGGLADQETQYF. The chain employs TRBV2 and TRBJ2-5; 10 nucleotides align to TRBD2. CDR3 length equals 16 residues. After removal of 1 base from V and 0 bases from J, the junction contained 2 bases not matched to a gene. Germline loops: CDR1 SNHLY, CDR2 FYNNEI.